What follows describes a single TCR beta chain. The clone's antigen remains unknown. No base qualities exist here, and no much larger clone lies one base off it. Per the germline V gene, MNHEY is the CDR1 and SVGAGI is the CDR2. V is cut back by 6 bases and J by 9 bases, with 10 bases in the junction unmatched. Including the terminal cysteine and phenylalanine, the CDR3 comprises 13 residues. Left in the record is the CDR3 DNA by itself, 39 bases read in frame from the first base. This sample is drawn from a study of blood T cell repertoires in COVID-19 (dated by TCRdb to between 2020 and 2021). Regarding the complete study: Samples covering the acute and convalescent phases of COVID-19 were provided by collaborators in the United States, Italy and Spain. The material from the prospective study consisted of cDNA or gDNA derived from T cells, B-cell-depleted T cells, or PBMCs. Deeply sampled blood TCRbeta repertoires from subjects exposed to, actively infected with, or recovered from COVID-19 were included in the dataset. A freely available public database, intended as a resource for researchers studying the immune response to SARS-CoV-2, is where the repertoires were released. The samples were drawn from the first 160 participants of the ongoing ImmuneRACE study and from some 1,300 subjects provided by 6 global collaborators. Sample metadata almost always included a de-identified subject ID, COVID-19 status, age in years and sex. HLA class I and class II types, where available, came from metadata supplied by the sample provider rather than from assay-based typing.

Participants in the prospective study were aged roughly 18 to 89 years, lived in over 20 United States geographic areas, and enrolled through a virtual design. To assign participants to cohorts, the prospective study relied on clinical history that participants themselves reported in a screening survey and a study questionnaire. For ImmuneRACE Cohort 3, a participant was defined as recovered based on two consecutive negative NP/OP PCR tests, clearance by a healthcare professional, or resolution of symptoms. Mobile phlebotomists in the prospective study collected whole blood, serum and a nasopharyngeal or oropharyngeal swab from every participant. Prospective study participants could optionally give additional blood draws and questionnaires over an approximately two-month period. Before DNA extraction, blood samples from the prospective study were shipped at room temperature or frozen. What the work shows at the level of the full study, not this receptor alone: Clinical and demographic metadata were provided uncurated, with the amount varying by source and participant.

TCRbeta CDR3 regions were amplified from genomic DNA by means of the immunoSEQ Assay, a bias-controlled multiplex PCR. On the study's bioinformatics: The number of nucleated cells in each sample was estimated from the amplification of reference gene primers within the assay. Sequence reads were collapsed and filtered to measure the absolute abundance of every unique TCRbeta CDR3 rearrangement. Productive Simpson clonality was computed per sample as the square root of Simpson's diversity index over productive rearrangements. TCRdb limited this immuneACCESS table to in-frame rearrangements with V and J called. A share of clones is missing; checked studies link under half to unresolved V genes, and the rest is unexplained. V and J calls and clone size are as listed in that table; D and trimming were resolved from the DNA. The sample table shows roughly 450,000 clones, and roughly 91% are seen once. The ten largest make up under 0.7% of the sample.

Source material: PBMCs or T cells enriched from blood (not recorded which). The receptor chain draws on TRBV6-5 and TRBJ1-1; the junction holds 7 bases that match TRBD1. This clonotype originated in a man aged 18 to 30 who had recovered from COVID-19. The DNA is TGTGCCAGCAGACCCCCGGGACAGATAAAAGCTTTCTTT. Translated, it gives CASRPPGQIKAFF.